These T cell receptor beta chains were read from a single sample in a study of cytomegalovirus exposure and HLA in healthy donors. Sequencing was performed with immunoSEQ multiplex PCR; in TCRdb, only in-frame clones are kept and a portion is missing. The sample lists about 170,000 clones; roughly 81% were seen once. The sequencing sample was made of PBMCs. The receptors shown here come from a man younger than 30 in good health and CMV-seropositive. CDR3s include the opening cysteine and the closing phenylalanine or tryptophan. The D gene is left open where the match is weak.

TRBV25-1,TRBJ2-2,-,CASSQNQGDRAGELFF
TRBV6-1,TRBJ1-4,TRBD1,CASSEMGVGTGGEKLFF
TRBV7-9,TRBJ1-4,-,CASSYGGVEKLFF
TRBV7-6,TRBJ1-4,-,CASSLGGLTQEKLFF
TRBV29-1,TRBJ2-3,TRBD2,CSGGGDTDTQYF
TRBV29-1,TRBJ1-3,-,CSVQQSGNTIYF
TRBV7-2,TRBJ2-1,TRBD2,CASSSTHSGGNNEQFF
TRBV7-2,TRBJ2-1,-,CASSSPGVGGNEQFF
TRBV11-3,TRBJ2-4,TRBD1,CASSLVDRGDIQYF
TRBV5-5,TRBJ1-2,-,CASSPETAYGYTF
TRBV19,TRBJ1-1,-,CASSVWASSEAFF
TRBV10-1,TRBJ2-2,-,CASRPDYANTGELFF
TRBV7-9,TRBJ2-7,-,CASSLGAGRPYEQYF
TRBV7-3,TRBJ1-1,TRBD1,CASSLVDRSNTEAFF
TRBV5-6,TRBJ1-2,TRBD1,CASSLGTGAYGYTF
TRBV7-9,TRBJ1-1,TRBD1,CASSSGQVNTEAFF
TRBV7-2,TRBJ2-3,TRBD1,CASSPPRGPDTQYF
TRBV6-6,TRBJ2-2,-,CASSRRDTGELFF
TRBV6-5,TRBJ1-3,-,CASSYEPVSGNTIYF
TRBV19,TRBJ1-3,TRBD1,CASSIQGAHGNTIYF
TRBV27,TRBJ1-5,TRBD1,CASSPLRQGKGYQPQHF
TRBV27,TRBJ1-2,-,CASSLGLRDSRYGYTF
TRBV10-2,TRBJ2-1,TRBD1,CASGDRWDNEQFF
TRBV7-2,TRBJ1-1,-,CASSSREAFF
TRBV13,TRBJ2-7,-,CASSPQTDPSSYEQYF
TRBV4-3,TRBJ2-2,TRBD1,CASSQGTGTGELFF
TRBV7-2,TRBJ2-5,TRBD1,CASSQQGEEETQYF
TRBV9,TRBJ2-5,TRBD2,CASSVFGGQETQYF
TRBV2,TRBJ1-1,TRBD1,CASRDRDRLNTEAFF
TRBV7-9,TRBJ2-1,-,CASSLEGAGGSYNEQFF
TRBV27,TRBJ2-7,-,CASSPSTTGRIGQYF
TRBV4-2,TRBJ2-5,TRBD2,CASSQEEVSGLAEETQYF
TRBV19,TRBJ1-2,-,CASSIGGERYGYTF
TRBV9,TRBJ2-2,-,CASSPRTKNTGELFF
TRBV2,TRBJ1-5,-,CASSDEGDQPQHF
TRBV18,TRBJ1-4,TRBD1,CASSPGTGNEKLFF
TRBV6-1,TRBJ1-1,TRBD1,CASSPQGGTEAFF
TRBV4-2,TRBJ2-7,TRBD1,CASSQEDRVAEQYF
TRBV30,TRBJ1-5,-,CAWSVGFNQPQHF
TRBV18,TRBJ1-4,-,CASSPERTATTKLFF
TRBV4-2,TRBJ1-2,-,CASSQAGGDYGYTF
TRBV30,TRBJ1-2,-,CAWSVRSRGGYGYTF
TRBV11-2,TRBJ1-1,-,CASSFTDGMNTEAFF
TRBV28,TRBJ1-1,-,CASSFVGGRAFF
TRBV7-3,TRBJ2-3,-,CASSAGRGGAEETQYF
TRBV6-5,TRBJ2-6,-,CASSSPTGFGANGLTF
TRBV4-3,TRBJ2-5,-,CASSHGSRNQETQYF
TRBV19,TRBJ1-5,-,CASSIRTSNQPQHF
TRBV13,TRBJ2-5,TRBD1,CASSFRDRATETQYF
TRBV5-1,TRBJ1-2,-,CASSLDTGPYGYTF
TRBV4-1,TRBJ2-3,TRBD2,CASSQDRGGGGTDTQYF
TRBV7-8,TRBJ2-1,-,CASSLQGSSYNEQFF
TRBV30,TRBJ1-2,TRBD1,CAWGTGLNYGYTF
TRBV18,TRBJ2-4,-,CASSQLGGKGDIQYF
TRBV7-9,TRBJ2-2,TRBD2,CAMHGSGGPNTGELFF
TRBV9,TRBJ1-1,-,CASSVDGPLNTEAFF
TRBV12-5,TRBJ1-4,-,CASRGGSSFEKLFF
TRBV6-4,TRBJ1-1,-,CASSVEGGVNTEAFF